This TCR beta chain emerged from a study of blood T cells in healthy people across ages. For this clonotype: Its antigen is not known.

Then a second PCR, running roughly 7 to 12 cycles, was carried out with a sample-barcoded 5' primer and a J-beta primer mix. CDR3-containing paired-end reads numbered at least 2.5 million in each sample. MiXCR, run by TCRdb on the 5' RACE reads, gives a single entry per CDR3 protein. The data show 750,000 to 950,000 distinct CDR3 sequences, with 20% to 30% seen just once and about 2.9% held by the top ten. Findings and caveats of the study: It was found that TCR beta diversity correlated strongly with the percentage of naive T cells. PBMC samples, being unsorted, prevented any conclusive comparison of naive and antigen-experienced cells.

The length of the CDR3 is 12 residues. Germline CDR1 SEHNR, CDR2 FQNEAQ (reference sequence). The V and J ends lost 7 bases and 5 bases respectively, with 12 bases between them. These data were also reused for a study on T cells of mothers and their children. That work contributes: Thymic selection, a shaping force on TCR recombination output, acts similarly in related and unrelated pairs.

The sequence came from a boy aged 5 to 17 in good health. This chain links TRBV7-9 with TRBJ2-7; maybe TRBD2 (7 bases). The specimen sequenced was blood. The chain's CDR3 is CASNWEGDEQYF. In DNA form, the CDR3 reads TGTGCCAGCAACTGGGAGGGGGACGAGCAGTACTTC. Filled out from reference TRBV7-9 and TRBJ2-7, the complete variable domain reads DTGVSQNPRHKITKRGQNVTFRCDPISEHNRLYWYRQTLGQGPEFLTYFQNEAQLEKSRLLSDRFSAERPKGSFSTLEIQRTEQGDSAMYLCASNWEGDEQYFGPGTRLTVT.